Shown below are 28 T cell receptor beta chains from a single sample sequenced in a study of PD-1 blockade in classical Hodgkin lymphoma. Data came from immunoSEQ multiplex PCR; TCRdb stores just in-frame clones and leaves some out. The profile shows 15,000 or so clones, approximately 91% of them singletons. Documented time point: cycle 4 day 1 (C4D1), after less than 7 weeks of nivolumab. In every patient, relapse followed autologous stem cell transplantation, while exposure to brentuximab vedotin differed. The investigators isolated CD8+ T cells from thawed PBMCs using magnetic negative selection. The sequenced sample was CD8+ T cells from blood, obtained before the fourth cycle of nivolumab. All receptors come from a human donor with classical Hodgkin lymphoma.

V gene TRBV7-9 combines with J gene TRBJ2-5; 7 positions match TRBD1. The assigned J gene may be wrong: the sequence end matches TRBJ2-7 better. The germline CDR1 and CDR2 sequences are SEHNR and FQNEAQ (reference sequence). This CDR3 is 14 amino acids long. The CDR3 region has the DNA TGTGCCAGCAGCTCGACAGGGAGAGTCTACGAGCAGTACTTC. Encoded protein: CASSSTGRVYEQYF.

CDR3 in DNA: TGTGCCAGCAGCTTAGTTGTCGGTGAGCAGTTCTTC. This gives the protein CASSLVVGEQFF. J is TRBJ2-1 and V is TRBV11-2; D is ambiguous. The CDR3 is made up of 12 amino acids. With 1 base removed from V and 9 bases from J, the gap between germline ends came to 7 bases. Germline V gene lookup returns CDR1 SGHAT and CDR2 FQNNGV.

The gene calls are TRBV7-6 and TRBJ2-5, with D perhaps matching TRBD2 (7 bases). Germline V gene lookup returns CDR1 SGHVS and CDR2 FNYEAQ. V was cut by 3 bases and J by 5 bases, with 13 bases left in between. CDR3 length: 14 residues. CDR3 residues: CASSFSGGTETQYF. The CDR3 coding sequence is TGTGCCAGCAGCTTCTCGGGGGGCACCGAGACCCAGTACTTC.

This clone showed up just once. The rearrangement uses TRBV11-2 and TRBJ1-2; D is possibly TRBD1 (5 bases). Per the germline V gene, CDR1 is SGHAT and CDR2 is FQNNGV. V shed 1 base and J shed 4 bases, with 19 bases lying between them. This CDR3 has 17 amino acids. Here the CDR3 DNA reads TGTGCCAGCAGCTTAGGGGGGTCGGGAGGTCCGATCTATGGCTACACCTTC. Translated: CASSLGGSGGPIYGYTF.

This chain links TRBV7-8 with TRBJ2-7, with TRBD1 identical over 8 bases. The CDR3 runs 17 residues. The ends lost 5 bases at V and 3 bases at J; junction bases unmatched: 15. Germline V CDR1 and CDR2: SGHVS, FQNEAQ. The CDR3 DNA reads as TGTGCCAGCAGCCCGCGGACAGGGCTAGCGTCTTACTACGAGCAGTACTTC. It translates to CASSPRTGLASYYEQYF.

The chain employs TRBV27 and TRBJ2-1, with TRBD2 identical over 9 bases. Germline values: CDR1 MNHEY, CDR2 SMNVEV (reference sequence). The V and J ends lost 3 bases and 8 bases, in that order; junction bases with no gene match: 11. CDR3 size: 16 residues. DNA for the CDR3: TGTGCCAGCAGTTTGCTGATGGCGGGAGGGCCCTATGAGCAGTTCTTC. As protein: CASSLLMAGGPYEQFF.

The chain couples TRBV28 to TRBJ2-3; the D gene is possibly TRBD1 (6 bases). This CDR3 comprises 15 residues. Germline loops: CDR1 MDHEN, CDR2 SYDVKM. V lost 3 bases to trimming and J lost 0 bases, with 10 bases between them. The CDR3 bases are TGTGCCAGCAGTTTGGGGGCTTCTAGCACAGATACGCAGTATTTT. Amino acid sequence: CASSLGASSTDTQYF. Variable domain in full (rest from reference TRBV28 and TRBJ2-3): DVKVTQSSRYLVKRTGEKVFLECVQDMDHENMFWYRQDPGLGLRLIYFSYDVKMKEKGDIPEGYSVSREKKERFSLILESASTNQTSMYLCASSLGASSTDTQYFGPGTRLTVL.

The CDR3 DNA reads TGTGCCAGCAGTCGGACAGGGAGCACCTACGAGCAGTACTTC. It yields the protein CASSRTGSTYEQYF. This chain connects TRBV6-5 to TRBJ2-7, with 8 bases identical to TRBD1. The CDR3 contains 14 residues. Germline CDR1 and CDR2: MNHEY and SVGAGI. J gave up 2 bases and V 5 bases, and 5 bases lay outside the gene matches.

This chain connects TRBV28 to TRBJ1-1; TRBD1 aligns across 8 bases. The V gene end was trimmed by 5 bases and the J gene end by 5 bases; junction bases not matched to a gene: 10. This CDR3 is 15 amino acids long. CDR1 and CDR2 (germline): MDHEN, SYDVKM. CDR3 DNA sequence: TGTGCCAGCAGTACGGCCAGGGGGCGGGGTACTGAAGCTTTCTTT. Protein product: CASSTARGRGTEAFF.

This clone was detected only once. The CDR3 region is CASSLGQGDGYTF. CDR3 in DNA: TGTGCCAGCAGTTTAGGCCAGGGGGATGGCTACACCTTC. The V call is TRBV28, the J call TRBJ1-2, with 7 bases lining up with TRBD1. Per germline, CDR1 MDHEN and CDR2 SYDVKM. V trimming: 2 bases; J trimming: 6 bases; junction bases outside the gene matches: 3. CDR3 length: 13 amino acids.

The V gene is TRBV4-1, the J gene TRBJ2-7, with no clear D. Per germline, CDR1 MGHRA and CDR2 YSYEKL. V shed 0 bases and J shed 6 bases, with 12 bases lying between them. The CDR3 contains 14 residues. DNA of the CDR3: TGCGCCAGCAGCCAAGAGTCAAGAGCGATCGAGCAGTACTTC. This encodes CASSQESRAIEQYF.

The chain links TRBV6-6 to TRBJ2-1, with D possibly TRBD2 on 5 matching bases. The germline gives CDR1 MNHNY, CDR2 SVGAGI (reference sequence). The CDR3 covers 15 residues. V was shortened by 5 bases and J by 1 base, with 12 bases between the two germline ends. The DNA of the CDR3 is TGTGCCAGCAGTCTAGCCCCACAATCCTACAATGAGCAGTTCTTC. It encodes CASSLAPQSYNEQFF.

The chain employs TRBV13 and TRBJ2-7; D remains unclear. Trimming cost V 1 base and J 3 bases, with 13 bases left between them. The V gene's germline CDR1 is PRHDT and CDR2 FYEKMQ (reference sequence). The CDR3 covers 15 residues. CDR3: CASSLVKGSFYEQYF. CDR3 nucleotides: TGTGCCAGCAGCTTAGTGAAAGGTAGTTTCTACGAGCAGTACTTC.

This chain joins TRBV5-8 and TRBJ2-1, with 7 bases identical to TRBD1. Germline assignment: CDR1 SGHTS and CDR2 YDEGEE. V shed 0 bases and J 8 bases; nucleotides not matched to a gene: 5. This CDR3 has 14 residues. Here the CDR3 reads CASSLVRGWDEQFF. The DNA for the CDR3 is TGTGCCAGCAGCTTGGTCAGGGGGTGGGATGAGCAGTTCTTC.

CDR3 protein: CASSLGQGPDTQYF. CDR3 DNA sequence: TGTGCCAGCAGCTTGGGACAGGGCCCAGATACGCAGTATTTT. The chain employs TRBV5-6 and TRBJ2-3, with 7 bases matching TRBD1. V trimming: 0 bases; J trimming: 4 bases; junction bases outside the gene matches: 2. CDR3 size: 14 residues. The V gene's germline CDR1 is SGHDT and CDR2 YYEEEE.

The chain combines TRBV19 with TRBJ1-5, with D possibly being TRBD1 (5 bases). The CDR3 length is 15 residues. Germline V CDR1 and CDR2: LNHDA, SQIVND (reference sequence). V was cut by 7 bases and J by 4 bases, with 17 bases left in between. As DNA, the CDR3 is TGTGCCAGTAACATATTGGGGGACCGAAATCAGCCCCAGCATTTT. Residues: CASNILGDRNQPQHF. Using reference TRBV19 and TRBJ1-5 for the parts outside the CDR3, the full variable domain is DGGITQSPKYLFRKEGQNVTLSCEQNLNHDAMYWYRQDPGQGLRLIYYSQIVNDFQKGDIAEGYSVSREKKESFPLTVTSAQKNPTAFYLCASNILGDRNQPQHFGDGTRLSIL.

This chain joins TRBV27 and TRBJ2-3; 12 nucleotides agree with TRBD1. V lost 5 bases to trimming and J lost 1 base; unmatched junction nucleotides: 19. This CDR3 has 21 residues. Germline V gene sequence: CDR1 MNHEY, CDR2 SMNVEV (reference sequence). CDR3: CASSRLTRGTGGASGTDTQYF. As DNA, the CDR3 is TGTGCCAGCAGTCGGCTGACAAGAGGGACAGGGGGCGCATCCGGCACAGATACGCAGTATTTT.

This rearrangement joins TRBV28 to TRBJ2-7; 7 bases are a match to TRBD1. The junction had 6 bases not matched to a gene; V was cut back by 8 bases and J by 2 bases. The CDR3 length is 13 residues. CDR1 is MDHEN, CDR2 SYDVKM, per germline. In DNA, the CDR3 is TGTGCCAGCTGGGACAGTACTCCCTACGAGCAGTACTTC. It is translated as CASWDSTPYEQYF.

The rearrangement links TRBV7-9 to TRBJ2-1; 8 bases match TRBD1. CDR1 SEHNR and CDR2 FQNEAQ come from the germline V gene (reference sequence). The CDR3 loop spans 14 amino acids. Unmatched junction bases numbered 12, after V lost 11 bases and J lost 6 bases. The CDR3 region has the DNA TGTGCCGGGACTGGACAGGGTAGGGCCAATGAGCAGTTCTTC. Its protein is CAGTGQGRANEQFF.

This clone was recorded only once. This sequence joins TRBV27 and TRBJ2-7; D is unresolved. CDR1 MNHEY and CDR2 SMNVEV come from the germline V gene (reference sequence). Trimming left V 4 bases short and J 3 bases short, with 4 bases between. The CDR3 is 11 amino acids. CDR3 bases: TGTGCCAGCAGTTCAGGCTACGAGCAGTACTTC. Amino acid sequence: CASSSGYEQYF.

V gene TRBV5-1 combines with J gene TRBJ2-7; perhaps TRBD1 as D (6 bases). Germline V gives CDR1 SGHRS, CDR2 YFSETQ. V shed 0 bases and J shed 3 bases, with 7 bases lying between them. CDR3 size: 13 residues. The CDR3 nucleotides are TGCGCCAGCAGCTTGGAGGACAGCTACGAGCAGTACTTC. Translation: CASSLEDSYEQYF.

The rearrangement links TRBV7-6 to TRBJ2-2, with 9 bases that match TRBD1. The V and J ends lost 3 bases and 6 bases, in that order; junction bases with no gene match: 11. Germline CDR1 and CDR2: SGHVS and FNYEAQ. This CDR3 region has 17 residues. CDR3 region: CASSLGQGKLLPGELFF. The CDR3 coding sequence is TGTGCCAGCAGCTTGGGACAGGGAAAATTACTCCCCGGGGAGCTGTTTTTT.

The genes are TRBV28 and TRBJ1-6, with D unclear. V was pared by 6 bases and J by 9 bases, with 18 bases between. Germline V lookup: CDR1 MDHEN, CDR2 SYDVKM. The CDR3 covers 15 residues. The CDR3 DNA follows: TGTGCCAGCAGCGACCCGACGGAGAAGGGTTCACCCCTCCACTTT. Its protein product is CASSDPTEKGSPLHF.

V is TRBV25-1 and J is TRBJ2-3; D gene uncertain. V lost 1 base and J 5 bases, leaving 19 bases between the germline ends. From germline, CDR1 is MGHDK and CDR2 SYGVNS. This CDR3 region has 17 residues. CDR3: CASSESLQRVSLDTQYF. In DNA form, the CDR3 reads TGTGCCAGCAGTGAATCCCTTCAAAGGGTCTCTTTAGATACGCAGTATTTT.

V gene TRBV11-2 combines with J gene TRBJ1-2; 7 bases are a match to TRBD1. Germline CDR1 and CDR2: SGHAT and FQNNGV. The CDR3 covers 13 residues. V shed 4 bases, J shed 4 bases, and the junction held 3 bases outside the gene matches. CDR3 loop: CASSSGQFYGYTF. CDR3 nucleotide sequence: TGTGCCAGCAGCTCGGGACAGTTCTATGGCTACACCTTC.

The chain employs TRBV2 and TRBJ2-7; TRBD1 matches 9 bases. CDR1 SNHLY and CDR2 FYNNEI come from the germline V gene. The V and J ends lost 4 bases and 1 base, in that order; junction bases with no gene match: 2. This CDR3 is 14 amino acids long. DNA for the CDR3: TGTGCCAGCAGTGCCGGGACAGGGTCCTACGAGCAGTACTTC. Translating it yields CASSAGTGSYEQYF.

The chain couples TRBV7-8 to TRBJ2-1, with D tentatively TRBD1 (5 bases). This CDR3 has 11 amino acids. The germline CDR1 and CDR2 sequences are SGHVS and FQNEAQ. The V end was cut by 3 bases, the J end by 10 bases, with 7 bases between. The CDR3 coding sequence is TGTGCCAGCAGCTTGGGGCAGGAGCAGTTCTTC. Translating gives CASSLGQEQFF.

The rearrangement joins TRBV7-9 to TRBJ2-7; 7 positions agree with TRBD2. V lost 5 bases to trimming and J lost 4 bases; unmatched junction nucleotides: 5. Per germline, CDR1 SEHNR and CDR2 FQNEAQ (reference sequence). CDR3 length: 13 residues. The CDR3 region is CASSDPGGYEQYF. Here the CDR3 DNA reads TGTGCCAGCAGCGACCCGGGGGGATACGAGCAGTACTTC.